The 30 T cell receptor beta chains in this list originate from one sample, sequenced in a study of T cell responses to AZD1222 COVID-19 vaccine. The data were produced by immunoSEQ multiplex PCR, yet TCRdb's version contains in-frame clones alone and is incomplete. This table holds tens of thousands of clones, roughly 84% found once. The source material was peripheral blood, sampled on day 0 of AZD1222 vaccination. Every receptor here comes from an adult in good health.

CDR3 loop: CASSSTPPRDTQYF. The DNA of the CDR3 is TGTGCCAGCAGCTCGACCCCCCCTAGGGATACGCAGTATTTT. The V call is TRBV7-3, the J call TRBJ2-3, with no clear D. The CDR3 extends over 14 amino acids. Between the trimmed V and J ends, which lost 4 bases and 6 bases, there was a span of 14 bases. In germline, CDR1 is SGHTA, CDR2 FQGTGA.

This chain joins TRBV5-1 and TRBJ1-2; no clear D gene. Germline CDR1 is SGHRS and CDR2 is YFSETQ. The CDR3 is 12 residues long. Deletions cut 2 bases from V and 5 bases from J, with 7 bases between. CDR3 in amino acids: CASSFSGYGYTF. Written as DNA, the CDR3 is TGCGCCAGCAGCTTTTCGGGATATGGCTACACCTTC.

V usage is TRBV30 and J usage is TRBJ2-7; possible D gene TRBD1, 8 bases. Germline V gene data show CDR1 as GTSNPN and CDR2 as SVGIG (reference sequence). The V end lost 4 bases, the J end lost 4 bases, and 11 bases lay between the germline ends. This CDR3 is built from 12 residues. CDR3 region: CAWNRGGYEQYF. For the CDR3, the DNA is TGTGCCTGGAACAGGGGGGGGTACGAGCAGTACTTC.

This sequence joins TRBV6-4 and TRBJ2-2; D remains ambiguous. Looked up from germline, CDR1 is MRHNA and CDR2 is SNTAGT. The CDR3 is 16 amino acids. V gave up 4 bases and J gave up 3 bases, with 15 bases separating them. The CDR3 loop reads CASSGRLTPDTGELFF. The CDR3 nucleotides read TGTGCCAGCAGTGGGCGCTTAACGCCGGACACCGGGGAGCTGTTTTTT.

This chain connects TRBV9 to TRBJ2-5; perhaps D is TRBD1 or TRBD2 (6 bases each). The V and J ends lost 0 bases and 1 base respectively, with 13 bases between them. The CDR3 length is 16 residues. The V gene's germline CDR1 is SGDLS and CDR2 YYNGEE. Written as DNA, the CDR3 is TGTGCCAGCAGCGTAGGGGGGAGGACAGTCCAAGAGACCCAGTACTTC. It is translated as CASSVGGRTVQETQYF. The full variable domain, its missing parts supplied by reference TRBV9 and TRBJ2-5, is DSGVTQTPKHLITATGQRVTLRCSPRSGDLSVYWYQQSLDQGLQFLIQYYNGEERAKGNILERFSAQQFPDLHSELNLSSLELGDSALYFCASSVGGRTVQETQYFGPGTRLLVL.

The V and J genes are TRBV2 and TRBJ2-7; the match to TRBD2 covers 12 bases. Germline lookup yields CDR1 SNHLY and CDR2 FYNNEI. The CDR3 is made up of 15 amino acids. V lost 6 bases and J lost 0; bases outside the gene matches: 3. CDR3 DNA sequence: TGTGCCAGCAGCAGACTAGCGGGAGCCTCCTACGAGCAGTACTTC. It specifies CASSRLAGASYEQYF.

This rearrangement joins TRBV3-1 (or the pseudogene TRBV3-2) to TRBJ2-3; D is perhaps TRBD1 or TRBD2 (6 bases each). V was cut by 4 bases and J by 1 base, with 15 bases left in between. In germline, CDR1 is LGHDT, CDR2 YNNKEL (reference sequence). CDR3 length: 16 amino acids. The CDR3 loop is CASSRAGGHRTDTQYF. CDR3 DNA: TGTGCCAGCAGCCGGGCCGGGGGACACCGCACAGATACGCAGTATTTT.

This rearrangement joins TRBV7-9 to TRBJ2-5, with 7 positions matching TRBD2. This CDR3 contains 13 residues. Germline values: CDR1 SEHNR, CDR2 FQNEAQ (reference sequence). The junction had 7 bases not matched to a gene; V was cut back by 7 bases and J by 5 bases. The CDR3 loop reads CASTPSGGETQYF. The CDR3 DNA follows: TGTGCCAGCACCCCTAGCGGCGGGGAGACCCAGTACTTC.

V gene TRBV5-1 combines with J gene TRBJ1-2, with TRBD1 as a possible D gene (5 bases). The V and J ends lost 1 base and 5 bases respectively, with 12 bases between them. This CDR3 is built from 14 residues. Per the germline V gene, CDR1 is SGHRS and CDR2 is YFSETQ. This CDR3 is CASSLQGDWYGYTF. Written as DNA, the CDR3 is TGCGCCAGCAGCTTGCAAGGGGATTGGTATGGCTACACCTTC. The full variable domain, in which reference TRBV5-1 and TRBJ1-2 provide the parts outside the CDR3, is KAGVTQTPRYLIKTRGQQVTLSCSPISGHRSVSWYQQTPGQGLQFLFEYFSETQRNKGNFPGRFSGRQFSNSRSEMNVSTLELGDSALYLCASSLQGDWYGYTFGSGTRLTVV.

V and J are TRBV6-4 and TRBJ2-3; D is undetermined. CDR3 length: 13 amino acids. V shed 0 bases and J shed 6 bases, with 7 bases lying between them. From germline, CDR1 is MRHNA and CDR2 SNTAGT. The CDR3 nucleotides are TGTGCCAGCAGTGACTCGAAAGGGGATACGCAGTATTTT. Translated, it gives CASSDSKGDTQYF.

The V and J genes are TRBV2 and TRBJ2-2, with 8 bases identical to TRBD1. After removal of 11 bases from V and 4 bases from J, the junction contained 15 bases not matched to a gene. Germline CDR1 and CDR2: SNHLY and FYNNEI. The CDR3 is 16 amino acids. The DNA of the CDR3 is TGTGCCTCGCACCACTCAGGGGGCCCGACCACCGGGGAGCTGTTTTTT. Translating it yields CASHHSGGPTTGELFF.

This clone was counted once. This chain joins TRBV7-8 and TRBJ1-2, with D uncertain. This CDR3 is built from 10 residues. Germline values: CDR1 SGHVS, CDR2 FQNEAQ. V was clipped by 5 bases and J by 6 bases, with 4 bases between them. CDR3 protein: CASSPHGYTF. CDR3 coding DNA: TGTGCCAGCAGCCCGCATGGCTACACCTTC.

The chain recombines TRBV19 with TRBJ1-3; D remains unclear. CDR1 is LNHDA and CDR2 is SQIVND in the germline V gene (reference sequence). V was pared by 5 bases and J by 0 bases, with 8 bases between. The CDR3 spans 14 residues. CDR3 DNA sequence: TGTGCCAGTAGTCAACAGAACTCTGGAAACACCATATATTTT. It encodes CASSQQNSGNTIYF.

The rearrangement joins TRBV18 to TRBJ2-1, with TRBD2 matching over 12 bases. Trimming removed 2 bases from V and 8 bases from J; junction bases left unmatched: 4. This CDR3 is built from 15 residues. Per germline, CDR1 KGHSH and CDR2 LQKENI. This chain's CDR3 is CASSPKTSGSDEQFF. The DNA of the CDR3 is TGTGCCAGCTCACCAAAGACTAGCGGGAGCGATGAGCAGTTCTTC.

The chain employs TRBV14 and TRBJ2-5; 8 nucleotides agree with TRBD2. The CDR3 sequence is 16 residues long. The germline gives CDR1 SGHDN, CDR2 FVKESK. With 1 base clipped from V and 1 base from J, the junction kept 5 bases outside the gene matches. The CDR3 sequence is CASSQARTSFQETQYF. Written as DNA, the CDR3 is TGTGCCAGCAGCCAAGCGAGGACTAGCTTCCAAGAGACCCAGTACTTC.

V usage is TRBV28 and J usage is TRBJ2-3, with 8 bases fitting TRBD1. V was clipped by 6 bases and J by 1 base; unmatched bases: 3. CDR1 and CDR2 from the germline V gene are MDHEN and SYDVKM. The CDR3 is made up of 14 amino acids. In nucleotides, the CDR3 is TGTGCCAGCAGGTTGGACAGGGGCACAGATACGCAGTATTTT. Translating it yields CASRLDRGTDTQYF.

The chain is built from TRBV7-2 and TRBJ1-4, with D uncertain. Between the trimmed V and J ends, which lost 4 bases and 8 bases, there was a span of 14 bases. This CDR3 is 14 amino acids long. CDR1 and CDR2 from the germline V gene are SGHTA and FQGNSA. In nucleotides, the CDR3 is TGTGCCAGCAGCTCCGGAAATTTAAAGGAAAAACTGTTTTTT. As protein: CASSSGNLKEKLFF.

This clone has just one count. The rearrangement joins TRBV6-5 to TRBJ2-2; tentatively, D is TRBD1 (6 bases). Per germline, CDR1 MNHEY and CDR2 SVGAGI. Trimming left V 11 bases short and J 0 bases short, with 16 bases between. The CDR3 has 15 residues. CDR3 nucleotide sequence: TGTGCCTCATACAGGGCGTCAGCGAACACCGGGGAGCTGTTTTTT. Its translation is CASYRASANTGELFF.

The V gene is TRBV5-1, the J gene TRBJ1-2; 7 bases map to TRBD1. Germline V gene data show CDR1 as SGHRS and CDR2 as YFSETQ. The V segment lost 4 bases and the J segment 4 bases; nucleotides outside the gene matches: 1. There are 12 residues in the CDR3. The chain's CDR3 is CASSGDSYGYTF. The CDR3 nucleotides are TGCGCCAGCAGCGGGGACAGCTATGGCTACACCTTC.

V usage is TRBV3-1 (or the pseudogene TRBV3-2) and J usage is TRBJ1-1; 11 bases are shared with TRBD1. The ends lost 4 bases at V and 1 base at J; junction bases unmatched: 2. This CDR3 region has 15 residues. Germline CDR1 reads LGHDT; CDR2 reads YNNKEL (reference sequence). The CDR3 sequence: CASSRGTGGNTEAFF. CDR3 nucleotides: TGTGCCAGCAGCCGAGGGACAGGGGGGAACACTGAAGCTTTCTTT.

This clone was observed a single time. Written as DNA, the CDR3 is TGTGCCAGCAGCTTATATGCGGATACGCAGTATTTT. Translation gives CASSLYADTQYF. The chain joins TRBV11-1 to TRBJ2-3; D ambiguous. The CDR3 contains 12 residues. Trimming took off 2 bases at V and 6 bases at J, with 6 bases between the two ends. The germline V gene has CDR1 SGHAT and CDR2 FQDESV (reference sequence). Combining the CDR3 with reference TRBV11-1 and TRBJ2-3 gives the whole variable domain EAEVAQSPRYKITEKSQAVAFWCDPISGHATLYWYRQILGQGPELLVQFQDESVVDDSQLPKDRFSAERLKGVDSTLKIQPAELGDSAMYLCASSLYADTQYFGPGTRLTVL.

This clone was found once. This chain connects TRBV10-3 to TRBJ1-2; TRBD1 matches at 10 bases. J gave up 4 bases and V 7 bases, and 9 bases lay outside the gene matches. CDR1 and CDR2 from the germline V gene are ENHRY and SYGVKD. The CDR3 has 15 residues. The CDR3 protein is CAINQDRGRSYGYTF. For the CDR3, the DNA is TGTGCCATCAATCAAGACAGGGGGCGCTCCTATGGCTACACCTTC.

The CDR3 bases are TGTGCCAGCAGCTTTGGAGGCTATGGCTACACCTTC. It encodes CASSFGGYGYTF. The chain uses TRBV7-2 and TRBJ1-2, with no clear D. The CDR3 contains 12 residues. V was clipped by 3 bases and J by 4 bases, with 6 bases between them. From germline, CDR1 is SGHTA and CDR2 FQGNSA.

This clone was counted a single time. The chain combines TRBV19 with TRBJ1-4; 8 nucleotides align to TRBD1. The V gene's germline CDR1 is LNHDA and CDR2 SQIVND (reference sequence). With 4 bases clipped from V and 7 bases from J, the junction kept 5 bases outside the gene matches. CDR3 length: 14 residues. The CDR3 spells CASSTRGRAEKLFF. DNA for the CDR3: TGTGCCAGTAGTACCAGGGGGCGTGCTGAAAAACTGTTTTTT.

CDR3 in DNA: TGCAGCGTTGAAATGCGGGGGGTAGATACGCAGTATTTT. This sequence encodes CSVEMRGVDTQYF. The V and J genes are TRBV29-1 and TRBJ2-3; 8 positions match TRBD2. This CDR3 spans 13 amino acids. The V and J ends lost 2 bases and 5 bases, in that order; junction bases with no gene match: 3. Germline V gives CDR1 SQVTM, CDR2 ANQGSEA.

The genes are TRBV1 and TRBJ2-2. TRBV1 is listed as a pseudogene. This CDR3 has 15 residues. The CDR3 protein is CTSSQVLVRAGELFF. The CDR3 DNA follows: TGCACCAGCAGCCAAGTATTGGTCCGGGCTGGGGAGCTGTTTTTT.

The genes are TRBV27 and TRBJ1-5; D remains ambiguous. This CDR3 contains 14 residues. Germline lookup yields CDR1 MNHEY and CDR2 SMNVEV (reference sequence). V lost 0 bases, J lost 5 bases, and 8 bases lay in between. The CDR3 DNA follows: TGTGCCAGCAGTTTATCAACCCGTTATCAGCCCCAGCATTTT. Translated, it gives CASSLSTRYQPQHF.

The chain uses TRBV19 and TRBJ2-2; 15 bases align to TRBD2. V lost 6 bases to trimming and J lost 5 bases; unmatched junction nucleotides: 13. CDR3 length: 19 residues. The germline gives CDR1 LNHDA, CDR2 SQIVND (reference sequence). The CDR3 DNA follows: TGTGCCAGTAGCCCTTCCTGGACTAGCGGGGGGGCCAGGACCGGGGAGCTGTTTTTT. This translates into CASSPSWTSGGARTGELFF.

The V and J genes are TRBV7-2 and TRBJ1-6; maybe TRBD1 (6 bases). With 5 bases removed from V and 9 bases from J, the gap between germline ends came to 20 bases. Looked up from germline, CDR1 is SGHTA and CDR2 is FQGNSA. The CDR3 runs to 16 residues. The CDR3 nucleotides are TGTGCCAGCAGCATGAATACAGGGCTCTTCGGTTCACCCCTCCACTTT. It yields the protein CASSMNTGLFGSPLHF.

This clone has a single count. V is TRBV25-1 and J is TRBJ2-1; 10 bases map to TRBD1. In germline, CDR1 is MGHDK, CDR2 SYGVNS. This CDR3 is built from 13 residues. The ends lost 4 bases at V and 6 bases at J; junction bases unmatched: 0. The CDR3, as DNA: TGTGCCAGCAGTGGACAGGGGGCCAATGAGCAGTTCTTC. This translates into CASSGQGANEQFF. Supplemented by reference TRBV25-1 and TRBJ2-1, the full variable domain reads EADIYQTPRYLVIGTGKKITLECSQTMGHDKMYWYQQDPGMELHLIHYSYGVNSTEKGDLSSESTVSRIRTEHFPLTLESARPSHTSQYLCASSGQGANEQFFGPGTRLTVL.